This entry lists 15 T cell receptor beta chains sequenced from one sample in a study of human T cells and chemical hapten exposure. Regarding time point: patch test 2, 6 weeks after DPC sensitization. This sample's treatment: therapeutic diphenylcyclopropenone sensitization with weekly scalp DPC. MiXCR, run by TCRdb on the RACE reads, gives a single entry per CDR3 protein. Of over 100,000 distinct CDR3 sequences listed, about a tenth are singletons. Sequencing used whole blood, obtained in connection with sensitization to the hapten diphenylcyclopropenone (DPC). Receptor source: a woman aged 40 to 49 with alopecia areata. Some clones in this sample may be carry-over from other donors' samples.

The table lists this clonotype with many counts. The chain couples TRBV6-5 to TRBJ2-7; TRBD2 agrees at 7 bases. The CDR3 loop spans 14 amino acids. Germline V gives CDR1 MNHEY, CDR2 SVGAGI. The V and J ends lost 6 bases and 7 bases, in that order; junction bases with no gene match: 12. The CDR3 protein is CASSTSRGVGEQYF. In DNA, the CDR3 is TGTGCCAGCAGCACCAGTCGGGGGGTTGGGGAGCAGTACTTC.

Ten or more counts support this clonotype. The chain links TRBV7-2 to TRBJ2-3; possibly TRBD2 for D (6 bases). CDR1 and CDR2 from the germline V gene are SGHTA and FQGNSA. The CDR3 contains 16 residues. Deletions cut 2 bases from V and 0 bases from J, with 12 bases between. CDR3 amino acids: CASSLNWRGSTDTQYF. CDR3 DNA sequence: TGTGCCAGCAGCTTAAATTGGCGGGGAAGCACAGATACGCAGTATTTT.

This clonotype was seen a handful of times. The rearrangement links TRBV12-3 or TRBV12-4 to TRBJ1-4, with 8 bases fitting TRBD1. The J segment lost 4 bases and the V segment lost 1 base, leaving 2 bases of the junction unmatched. The CDR3 consists of 15 residues. This chain's CDR3 is CASSLGTGLNEKLFF. DNA for the CDR3: TGTGCCAGCAGTTTAGGGACAGGGCTTAATGAAAAACTGTTTTTT.

This clonotype came up many times. This sequence joins TRBV12-3 or TRBV12-4 and TRBJ1-2, with 8 nucleotides matching TRBD1. The CDR3 contains 16 residues. V lost 0 bases and J lost 4; bases outside the gene matches: 7. The CDR3 loop reads CASSLAPGGAGYGYTF. CDR3 bases: TGTGCCAGCAGTTTAGCACCAGGGGGCGCAGGCTATGGCTACACCTTC.

This clonotype came up many times. The CDR3 is CSVATENFYGYTF. CDR3 nucleotide sequence: TGCAGCGTCGCCACAGAGAACTTTTATGGCTACACCTTC. The V gene is TRBV29-1, the J gene TRBJ1-2, with D unresolved. The CDR3 sequence is 13 residues long. Deletions cut 6 bases from V and 5 bases from J, with 16 bases between. From germline, CDR1 is SQVTM and CDR2 ANQGSEA.

A few counts support this clonotype. V is TRBV20-1 and J is TRBJ2-1; D may be TRBD1 (5 bases). Germline values: CDR1 DFQATT, CDR2 SNEGSKA (reference sequence). V was cut by 6 bases and J by 8 bases, with 11 bases left in between. This CDR3 is built from 11 residues. The CDR3 loop reads CSALKGYEQFF. The CDR3, as DNA: TGCAGTGCCCTCAAGGGGTATGAGCAGTTCTTC.

This clonotype was picked up many times. The chain links TRBV2 to TRBJ1-5, with TRBD1 identical over 8 bases. V lost 1 base to trimming and J lost 2 bases; unmatched junction nucleotides: 10. The CDR3 has 18 amino acids. Germline loops: CDR1 SNHLY, CDR2 FYNNEI. CDR3 coding DNA: TGTGCCAGCAGTGAAGTAAGGACAGGGTCGGTTGGCAATCAGCCCCAGCATTTT. It codes for CASSEVRTGSVGNQPQHF.

This clonotype was found a few times. The chain joins TRBV29-1 to TRBJ2-1; D is perhaps TRBD1 (5 bases). V lost 4 bases and J 4 bases, leaving 8 bases between the germline ends. CDR1 SQVTM and CDR2 ANQGSEA come from the germline V gene. The CDR3 sequence is 12 residues long. The CDR3 nucleotides read TGCAGCGTTGTCAGGGTGTACAATGAGCAGTTCTTC. Encoded protein: CSVVRVYNEQFF.

This clonotype was seen repeatedly, ten times or more. The rearrangement uses TRBV11-2 and TRBJ2-3, with no clear D. CDR3 length equals 15 residues. Germline V gene lookup returns CDR1 SGHAT and CDR2 FQNNGV. Trimming shortened V by 1 base and J by 0 bases, and 8 bases separated the two germline ends. CDR3: CASSLAWGSTDTQYF. DNA of the CDR3: TGTGCCAGCAGCTTAGCCTGGGGTAGCACAGATACGCAGTATTTT.

The V gene is TRBV7-9, the J gene TRBJ1-2; tentatively, D is TRBD1 (6 bases). The germline V gene has CDR1 SEHNR and CDR2 FQNEAQ (reference sequence). V gave up 5 bases and J gave up 0 bases, with 10 bases separating them. CDR3 length: 14 amino acids. The CDR3 sequence is CASSIGQPNYGYTF. DNA for the CDR3: TGTGCCAGCAGCATTGGACAGCCTAACTATGGCTACACCTTC.

This clonotype was detected a few times. The chain combines TRBV20-1 with TRBJ1-5; a weak D match, TRBD1 (5 bases). With 4 bases removed from V and 4 bases from J, the gap between germline ends came to 20 bases. Germline assignment: CDR1 DFQATT and CDR2 SNEGSKA (reference sequence). The CDR3 totals 16 residues. CDR3: CSATRGAGLLNQPQHF. CDR3 DNA: TGCAGTGCTACCCGAGGGGCCGGGCTCTTAAATCAGCCCCAGCATTTT.

This clonotype showed up just a few times. CDR3: CASSQGPGQWAPGNTGELFF. DNA for the CDR3: TGTGCCAGCAGCCAAGGCCCGGGACAGTGGGCCCCGGGAAACACCGGGGAGCTGTTTTTT. The rearrangement links TRBV3-1 to TRBJ2-2, with TRBD1 identical over 7 bases. Germline CDR1 reads LGHDT; CDR2 reads YNNKEL (reference sequence). The CDR3 has 20 amino acids. The trim removed 1 base at V and 2 bases at J, leaving 16 bases unmatched.

This clonotype has just a few counts. This chain uses TRBV5-1 with TRBJ2-3; TRBD2 might be the D (6 bases). Trimming removed 2 bases at V and 5 bases at J, with 15 bases between. The CDR3 length is 15 residues. Germline V gene data show CDR1 as SGHRS and CDR2 as YFSETQ. CDR3 in DNA: TGCGCCAGCAGCTTAGCGGGTCAAAGGGGAGATACGCAGTATTTT. Encoded protein: CASSLAGQRGDTQYF.

This clonotype has more than one count but fewer than ten. The chain couples TRBV9 to TRBJ1-5; the D is unclear. With 3 bases removed from V and 0 bases from J, the gap between germline ends came to 7 bases. CDR3 length: 14 amino acids. In germline, CDR1 is SGDLS, CDR2 YYNGEE. CDR3 bases: TGTGCCAGCAGCGCTGGATATAGCAATCAGCCCCAGCATTTT. This codes for CASSAGYSNQPQHF.

This clonotype appeared many times. The chain's CDR3 is CASSLGWGSGNTIYF. The CDR3 DNA follows: TGCGCCAGCAGCTTGGGATGGGGCTCTGGAAACACCATATATTTT. The genes are TRBV5-1 and TRBJ1-3; unclear D gene. Trimming removed 0 bases from V and 0 bases from J, with 7 bases in between. The CDR3 consists of 15 residues. Germline values: CDR1 SGHRS, CDR2 YFSETQ.